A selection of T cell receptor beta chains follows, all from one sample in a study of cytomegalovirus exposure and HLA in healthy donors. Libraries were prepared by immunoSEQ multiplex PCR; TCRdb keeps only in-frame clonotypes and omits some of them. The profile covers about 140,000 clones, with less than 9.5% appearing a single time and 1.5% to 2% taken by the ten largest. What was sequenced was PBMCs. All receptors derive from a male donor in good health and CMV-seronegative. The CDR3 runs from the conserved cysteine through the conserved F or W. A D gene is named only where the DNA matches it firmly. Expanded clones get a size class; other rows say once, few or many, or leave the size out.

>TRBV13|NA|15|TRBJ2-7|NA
CASSLGVSGTYEQYF
TGTGCCAGCAGCTTAGGGGTTAGCGGCACCTACGAGCAGTACTTC
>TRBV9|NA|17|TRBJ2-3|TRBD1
CASSVGDRVGGTDTQYF
TGTGCCAGCAGCGTCGGAGACAGGGTTGGTGGCACAGATACGCAGTATTTT
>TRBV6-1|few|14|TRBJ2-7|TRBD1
CATPGQGASYEQYF
TGTGCCACTCCAGGACAGGGGGCCTCCTACGAGCAGTACTTC
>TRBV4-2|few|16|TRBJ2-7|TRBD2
CASSQAIGTSGYEQYF
TGTGCCAGCAGCCAAGCTATCGGGACTAGTGGTTACGAGCAGTACTTC
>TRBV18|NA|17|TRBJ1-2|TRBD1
CASSPLAQGAWLRGYTF
TGTGCCAGCTCACCACTGGCCCAGGGGGCTTGGTTACGAGGCTACACCTTC
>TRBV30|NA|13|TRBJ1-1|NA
CAWSVGGDTEAFF
TGTGCCTGGAGTGTGGGAGGGGACACTGAAGCTTTCTTT
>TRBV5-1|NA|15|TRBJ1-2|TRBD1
CASRVGGAANYGYTF
TGCGCCAGCAGAGTAGGGGGCGCAGCTAACTATGGCTACACCTTC
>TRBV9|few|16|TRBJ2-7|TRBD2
CASSVAPSGVIYEQYF
TGTGCCAGCAGCGTAGCGCCTAGCGGGGTCATCTACGAGCAGTACTTC
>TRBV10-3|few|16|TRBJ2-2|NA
CATHSSQATNTGELFF
TGTGCCACCCACTCATCCCAGGCCACGAACACCGGGGAGCTGTTTTTT
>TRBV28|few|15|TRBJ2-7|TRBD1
CASSLRGTGPYEQYF
TGTGCCAGCAGTTTAAGAGGGACAGGGCCCTACGAGCAGTACTTC
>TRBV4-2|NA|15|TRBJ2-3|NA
CASSQDRSGPDTQYF
TGTGCCAGCAGCCAAGATCGGAGCGGGCCAGATACGCAGTATTTT
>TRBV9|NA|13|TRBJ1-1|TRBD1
CASSVSGQGEAFF
TGTGCCAGCAGCGTTTCCGGACAGGGCGAAGCTTTCTTT
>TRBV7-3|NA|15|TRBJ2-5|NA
CASSLTGALGETQYF
TGTGCCAGCAGCTTAACTGGGGCACTGGGGGAGACCCAGTACTTC
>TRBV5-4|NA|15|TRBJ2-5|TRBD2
CASSLWGGNQETQYF
TGTGCCAGCAGCTTGTGGGGGGGTAACCAAGAGACCCAGTACTTC
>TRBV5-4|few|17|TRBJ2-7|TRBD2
CASSFDRAGGPSYEQYF
TGTGCCAGCAGCTTCGATCGAGCGGGGGGACCCTCCTACGAGCAGTACTTC
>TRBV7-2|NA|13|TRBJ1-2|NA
CASSLTGSYGYTF
TGTGCCAGCAGCCTCACAGGGTCCTATGGCTACACCTTC
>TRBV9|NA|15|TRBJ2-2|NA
CASSVAPGGTGELFF
TGTGCCAGCAGCGTAGCGCCCGGGGGCACCGGGGAGCTGTTTTTT
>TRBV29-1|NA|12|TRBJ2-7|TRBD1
CSVRTGTYEQYF
TGCAGCGTTCGGACAGGGACCTACGAGCAGTACTTC
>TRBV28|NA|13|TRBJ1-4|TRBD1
CASTGEQGKKLFF
TGTGCCAGTACCGGGGAACAGGGGAAAAAACTGTTTTTT
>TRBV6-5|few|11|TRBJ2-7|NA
CASSRLYEQYF
TGTGCCAGCAGCAGACTATACGAGCAGTACTTC
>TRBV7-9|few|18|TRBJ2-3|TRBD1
CASSFPGQGRMDTDTQYF
TGTGCCAGCAGCTTTCCGGGACAGGGGCGAATGGACACAGATACGCAGTATTTT
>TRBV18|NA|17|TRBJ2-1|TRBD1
CASSPPRRRTGLNEQFF
TGTGCCAGCTCACCGCCTCGCCGCCGGACAGGGCTGAATGAGCAGTTCTTC
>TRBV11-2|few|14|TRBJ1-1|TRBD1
CASSPRQGRAEAFF
TGTGCCAGCAGCCCCAGACAGGGGAGGGCTGAAGCTTTCTTT
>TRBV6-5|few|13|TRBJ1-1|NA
CASSSQENTEAFF
TGTGCCAGCAGTTCTCAGGAGAACACTGAAGCTTTCTTT
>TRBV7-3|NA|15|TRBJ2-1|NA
CASSRGGESYNEQFF
TGTGCCAGCAGCCGAGGGGGAGAAAGCTACAATGAGCAGTTCTTC
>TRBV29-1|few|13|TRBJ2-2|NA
CSVYLQGAGELFF
TGCAGCGTTTACCTACAGGGTGCCGGGGAGCTGTTTTTT
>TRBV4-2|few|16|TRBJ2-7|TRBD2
CASSQATSGGTYEQYF
TGTGCCAGCAGCCAAGCGACTAGCGGGGGGACCTACGAGCAGTACTTC
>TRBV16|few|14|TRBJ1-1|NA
CASSQWSAGTEAFF
TGTGCCAGCAGCCAATGGTCTGCCGGGACAGAAGCTTTCTTT
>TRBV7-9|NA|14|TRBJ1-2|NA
CASSLGQQNYGYTF
TGTGCCAGCAGCTTAGGACAGCAGAACTATGGCTACACCTTC
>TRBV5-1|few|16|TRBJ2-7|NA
CASSGQGRRSAYEQYF
TGCGCCAGCAGCGGTCAGGGGCGGCGGAGTGCCTACGAGCAGTACTTC